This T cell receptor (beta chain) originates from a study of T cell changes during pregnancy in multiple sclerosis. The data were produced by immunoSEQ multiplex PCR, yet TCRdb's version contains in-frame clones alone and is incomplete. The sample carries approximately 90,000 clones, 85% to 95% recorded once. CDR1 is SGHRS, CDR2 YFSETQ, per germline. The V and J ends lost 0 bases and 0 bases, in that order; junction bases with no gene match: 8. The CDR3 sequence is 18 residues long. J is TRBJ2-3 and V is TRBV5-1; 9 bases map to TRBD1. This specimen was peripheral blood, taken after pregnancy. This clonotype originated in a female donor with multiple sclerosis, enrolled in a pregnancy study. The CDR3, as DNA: TGCGCCAGCAGCTTGGGGGACAGGGTTTCCGAGAGCACAGATACGCAGTATTTT. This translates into CASSLGDRVSESTDTQYF.